The sequence of this T cell receptor (beta chain) was determined in a study of somatic mutations in cytotoxic T cells in rheumatoid arthritis. Study-level background: The flow sorting of some V beta antibody-stained T-cell populations reached nearly 100% purity, and the sorted populations included V beta1+ cells sequenced for TCRB. The study's findings and limits: Within 8 of 65 patients, the single biggest CD8+ clone made up more than 20% of CD8+ cells.

As for this clone: The antigen is unknown.

Method: immunoSEQ multiplex PCR; TCRdb's copy keeps in-frame clones and lacks some. The table has about 26,000 clones, about 80% seen once. The TCR was taken from a man aged 50-59 years in good health. Specimen: CD8+ T cells sorted from blood.

The CDR3 loop reads CASSQAPTATDTQYF. CDR3 DNA sequence: TGCGCCAGCAGCCAAGCCCCGACAGCCACAGATACGCAGTATTTT. The V gene is TRBV4-1, the J gene TRBJ2-3; tentatively, D is TRBD1 (5 bases). The CDR3 contains 15 residues. The V gene's germline CDR1 is MGHRA and CDR2 YSYEKL. Trimming stripped 1 base from V and 2 bases from J, with 10 bases between.